This T cell receptor (beta chain) is from a study of cytomegalovirus exposure and HLA in healthy donors. The overall study: Unique TCRs from HLA-typed donors, about 78 million of them, were held in an early data release. Membership in the Caucasian-associated ancestry cluster was found for 81% of roughly 360 genotyped donors. Study outcomes and limitations: Several top significant clusters appeared, in a later analysis, to be linked to common viral pathogens. Differences between HLA loci emerged in a later analysis of TCR association rates, with DRB1 most and HLA-C fewest.

The CDR3 runs to 13 residues. Comment on this clone: The antigen is not known.

Amplification used 60 Vbeta primers and 13 Jbeta primers. Assay: immunoSEQ multiplex PCR; the TCRdb copy retains only in-frame clones and omits some. The sample yields about 94,000 clones, about three quarters seen once. The sequenced sample consisted of PBMCs. The genes are TRBV21-1 and TRBJ2-3; TRBD2, the table's D call, was not compared with the DNA. TRBV21-1 is a pseudogene. This clonotype originated in a man aged 40-55 years in good health and CMV-seropositive. The CDR3 here is CASIGGLTDTQYF. CDR3 coding DNA: TGTGCCAGCATTGGCGGGCTCACAGATACGCAGTATTTT.